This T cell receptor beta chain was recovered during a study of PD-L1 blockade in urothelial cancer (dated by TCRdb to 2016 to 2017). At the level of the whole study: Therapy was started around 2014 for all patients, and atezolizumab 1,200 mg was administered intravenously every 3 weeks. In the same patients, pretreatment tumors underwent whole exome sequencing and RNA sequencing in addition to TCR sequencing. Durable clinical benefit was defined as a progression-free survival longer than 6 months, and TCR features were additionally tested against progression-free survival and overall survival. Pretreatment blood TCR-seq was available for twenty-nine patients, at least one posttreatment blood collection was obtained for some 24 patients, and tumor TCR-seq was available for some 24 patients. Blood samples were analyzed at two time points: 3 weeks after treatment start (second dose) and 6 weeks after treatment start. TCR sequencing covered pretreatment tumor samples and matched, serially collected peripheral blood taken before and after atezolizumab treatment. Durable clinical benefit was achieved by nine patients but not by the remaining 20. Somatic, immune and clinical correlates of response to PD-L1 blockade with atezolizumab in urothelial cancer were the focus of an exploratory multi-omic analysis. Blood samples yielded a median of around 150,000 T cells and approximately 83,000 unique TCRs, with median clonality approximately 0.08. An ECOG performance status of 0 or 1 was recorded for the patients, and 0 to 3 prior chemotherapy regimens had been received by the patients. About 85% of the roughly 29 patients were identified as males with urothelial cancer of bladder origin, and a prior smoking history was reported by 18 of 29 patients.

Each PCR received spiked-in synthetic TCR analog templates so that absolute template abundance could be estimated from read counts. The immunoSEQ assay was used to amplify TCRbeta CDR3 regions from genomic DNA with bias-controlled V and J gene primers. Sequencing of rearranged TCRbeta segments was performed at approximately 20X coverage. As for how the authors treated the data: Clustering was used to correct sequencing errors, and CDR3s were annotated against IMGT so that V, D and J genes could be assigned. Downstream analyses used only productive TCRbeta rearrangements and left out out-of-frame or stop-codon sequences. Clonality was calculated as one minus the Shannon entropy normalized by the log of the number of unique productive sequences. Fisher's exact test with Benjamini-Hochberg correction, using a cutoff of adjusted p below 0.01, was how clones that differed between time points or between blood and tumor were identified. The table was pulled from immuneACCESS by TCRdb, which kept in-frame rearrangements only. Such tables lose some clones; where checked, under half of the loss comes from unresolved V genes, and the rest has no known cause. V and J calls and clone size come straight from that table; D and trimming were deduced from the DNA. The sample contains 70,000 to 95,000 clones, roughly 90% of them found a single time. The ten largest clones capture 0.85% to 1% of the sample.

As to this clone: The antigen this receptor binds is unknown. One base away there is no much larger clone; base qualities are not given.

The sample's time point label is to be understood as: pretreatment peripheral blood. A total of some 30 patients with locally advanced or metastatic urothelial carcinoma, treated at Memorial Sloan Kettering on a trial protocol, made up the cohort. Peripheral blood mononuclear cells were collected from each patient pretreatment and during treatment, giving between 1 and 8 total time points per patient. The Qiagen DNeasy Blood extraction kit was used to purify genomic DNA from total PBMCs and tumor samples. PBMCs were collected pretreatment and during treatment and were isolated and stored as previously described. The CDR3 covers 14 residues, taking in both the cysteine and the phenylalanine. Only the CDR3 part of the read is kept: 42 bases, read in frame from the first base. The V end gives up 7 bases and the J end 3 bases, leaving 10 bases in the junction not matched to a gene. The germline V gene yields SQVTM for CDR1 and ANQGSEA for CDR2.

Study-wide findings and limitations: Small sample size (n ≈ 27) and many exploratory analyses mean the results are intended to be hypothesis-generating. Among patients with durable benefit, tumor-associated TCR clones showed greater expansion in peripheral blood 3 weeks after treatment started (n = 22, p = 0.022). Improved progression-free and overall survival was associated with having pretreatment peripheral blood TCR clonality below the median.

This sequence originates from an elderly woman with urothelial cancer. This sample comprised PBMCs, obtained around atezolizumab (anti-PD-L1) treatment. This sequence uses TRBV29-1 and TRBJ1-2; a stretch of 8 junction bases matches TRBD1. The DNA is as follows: TGCAGCGCTGCGGGCACAGGGGGTGACTATGGCTACACCTTC. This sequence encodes CSAAGTGGDYGYTF. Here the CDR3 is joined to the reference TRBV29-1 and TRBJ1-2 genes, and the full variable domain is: SAVISQKPSRDICQRGTSLTIQCQVDSQVTMMFWYRQQPGQSLTLIATANQGSEATYESGFVIDKFPISRPNLTFSTLTVSNMSPEDSSIYLCSAAGTGGDYGYTFGSGTRLTVV.